This record looks at one T cell receptor (beta chain) sequence and its context. Its target is unknown. The sample is drawn from a study of cytomegalovirus exposure and HLA in healthy donors. Findings and caveats of the study: In a later analysis, more than 15,000 TCR beta sequences were associated with HLA alleles at 0.05 false discovery rate. An analysis done earlier found most TCR beta V segments productive about 90% or about 30% of the time. A missense DCLRE1C variant was associated with V- and J-gene trimming of TCR beta chains in a later analysis, and an independent cohort replicated the association. A likely sequencing artifact accounted for one observed cluster of highly shared sequence variants.

The CDR3 runs to 12 residues. CDR1 MGHDK and CDR2 SYGVNS come from the germline V gene. The V gene lost 3 bases and the J gene lost 9 bases, with 9 bases spanning the gap. 13 Jbeta primers and 60 Vbeta primers were used for the PCR. Some clones are missing from TCRdb's copy, which holds only in-frame ones; the method was immunoSEQ multiplex PCR. The repertoire includes over 150,000 clones, about 85% of them detected once, and 1% sits in the top ten. The chain employs TRBV25-1 and TRBJ2-1, with D possibly TRBD1 on 6 matching bases. The clonotype comes from a boy aged 2 to 9 in good health and CMV-seronegative. Input material: PBMCs. The CDR3 region has the DNA TGTGCCAGCAGTGACCGACAGGCTGAGCAGTTCTTC. This codes for CASSDRQAEQFF.